This TCR beta chain emerged from a study of blood T cell repertoires in COVID-19. Study-level information: Researchers got acute and convalescent COVID-19 samples from the United States, Italy and Spain. Sources were T cells, B-cell-depleted T cells, or PBMCs; the material itself was cDNA or gDNA.

The V gene end was trimmed by 5 bases and the J gene end by 5 bases; junction bases not matched to a gene: 2. This CDR3 is 13 amino acids long. CDR1 is SGHNT, CDR2 YYREEE, per germline (reference sequence). The repertoire was sequenced with immunoSEQ multiplex PCR; TCRdb's copy has only in-frame clones and lacks some. Here the sample spans around 170,000 clones, over 75% being singletons. Sequencing was carried out using PBMCs or T cells enriched from blood (not recorded which). The chain joins TRBV5-4 to TRBJ2-2; 8 nucleotides agree with TRBD1. The receptor's source is a woman aged 50 to 60 who had recovered from COVID-19. The CDR3: CASRGTGTGELFF. CDR3 nucleotides: TGTGCCAGCAGAGGGACAGGAACCGGGGAGCTGTTTTTT.